A single sample is the source of the 3 T cell receptor beta chains below, sequenced in a study of Ad26.COV2.S vaccination and SARS-CoV-2 variants. Sequencing used immunoSEQ multiplex PCR; TCRdb keeps in-frame clones, though not all of them. The repertoire holds about 680,000 clones, with about 90% as singletons. Treatment here: around 19 received Ad26.COV2.S at low or high dose, single or two shots; 5 received placebo; per-sample allocation not given. On day 63 after the first injection, vaccine and placebo recipients gave samples. The sample consisted of peripheral blood, taken in a trial of Ad26.COV2.S vaccine versus placebo. The receptor source for this set is a person aged 18 to 65 who received the Ad26.COV2.S COVID-19 vaccine or a placebo.

The chain uses TRBV12-3 or TRBV12-4 and TRBJ1-3; D is unresolved. V was cut by 6 bases and J by 4 bases, with 7 bases left in between. CDR3 length: 12 amino acids. CDR3 loop: CASSPLGNTIYF. The CDR3, as DNA: TGTGCCAGCAGCCCTCTAGGAAACACCATATATTTT.

The chain uses TRBV5-1 and TRBJ2-3; unclear D gene. The germline gives CDR1 SGHRS, CDR2 YFSETQ. This CDR3 is built from 13 residues. With 5 bases removed from V and 0 bases from J, the gap between germline ends came to 7 bases. The CDR3 spells CASRPPSTDTQYF. Written as DNA, the CDR3 is TGCGCCAGCAGACCACCTAGCACAGATACGCAGTATTTT.

V and J are TRBV27 and TRBJ1-5; D unclear. CDR1 is MNHEY, CDR2 SMNVEV, per germline (reference sequence). The V end was cut by 5 bases, the J end by 1 base, with 12 bases between. CDR3 length: 15 amino acids. In DNA form, the CDR3 reads TGTGCCAGCAGTCCCACTACGGAGAGCAATCAGCCCCAGCATTTT. It encodes CASSPTTESNQPQHF.